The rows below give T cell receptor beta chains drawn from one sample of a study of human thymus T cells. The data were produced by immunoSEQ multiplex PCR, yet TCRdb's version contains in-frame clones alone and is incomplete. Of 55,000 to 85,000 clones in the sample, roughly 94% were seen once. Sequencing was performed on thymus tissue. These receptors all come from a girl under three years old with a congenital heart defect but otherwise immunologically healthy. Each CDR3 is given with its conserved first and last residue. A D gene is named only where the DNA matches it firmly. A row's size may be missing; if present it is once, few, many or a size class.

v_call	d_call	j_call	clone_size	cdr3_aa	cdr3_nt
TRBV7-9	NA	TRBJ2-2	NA	CAAEGELFF	TGTGCCGCCGAAGGGGAGCTGTTTTTT
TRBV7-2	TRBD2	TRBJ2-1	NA	CASSPPEKSGRARNEQFF	TGTGCCAGCAGCCCCCCCGAGAAAAGCGGGAGGGCCCGGAATGAGCAGTTCTTC
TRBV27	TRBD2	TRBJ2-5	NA	CASRGLAGGKTQYF	TGTGCCAGCAGGGGACTAGCGGGAGGGAAGACCCAGTACTTC
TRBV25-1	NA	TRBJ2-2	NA	CASSEKEGARTGELFF	TGTGCCAGCAGTGAAAAGGAGGGGGCCCGCACCGGGGAGCTGTTTTTT
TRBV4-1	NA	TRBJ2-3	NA	CASSQDFKGSRGTDTQYF	TGCGCCAGCAGCCAAGATTTTAAGGGATCCCGCGGCACAGATACGCAGTATTTT
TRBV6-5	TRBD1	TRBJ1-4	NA	CASSLDRVREKLFF	TGTGCCAGCAGCCTCGACAGGGTACGGGAAAAACTGTTTTTT
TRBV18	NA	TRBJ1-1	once	CASSPQGFDTEAFF	TGTGCCAGCTCACCTCAGGGGTTCGACACTGAAGCTTTCTTT
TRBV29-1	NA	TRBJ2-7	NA	CSVRDPTSYEQYF	TGCAGCGTCAGGGACCCCACCTCCTACGAGCAGTACTTC
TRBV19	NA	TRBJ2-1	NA	CASSPGGCANEQFF	TGTGCCAGTTCCCCCGGCGGTTGCGCCAATGAGCAGTTCTTC
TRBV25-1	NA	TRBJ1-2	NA	CASSDSGGYTF	TGTGCCAGCAGTGATTCGGGGGGCTACACCTTC
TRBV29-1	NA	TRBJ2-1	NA	CSHQASMHEQFF	TGCAGTCACCAGGCTAGTATGCATGAGCAGTTCTTC
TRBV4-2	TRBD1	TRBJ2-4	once	CASSQDRTGGSKNIQYF	TGTGCCAGCAGCCAAGATCGAACAGGGGGATCCAAAAACATTCAGTACTTC
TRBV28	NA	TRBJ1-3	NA	CASSSSGRPPARYPGNTIYF	TGTGCCAGCAGTTCCTCCGGTAGGCCCCCCGCCAGATACCCTGGAAACACCATATATTTT
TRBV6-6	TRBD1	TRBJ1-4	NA	CASSYSRDRVYEKLFF	TGTGCCAGCAGTTACTCGAGGGACAGGGTGTATGAAAAACTGTTTTTT
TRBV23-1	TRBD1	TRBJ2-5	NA	CASSHPKDRGSIIRQETQYF	TGCGCCAGCAGTCACCCGAAGGACAGGGGGTCAATCATCCGACAAGAGACCCAGTACTTC
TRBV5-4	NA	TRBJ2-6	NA	CASSPDSGANVLTF	TGTGCCAGCAGCCCGGACTCTGGGGCCAACGTCCTGACTTTC
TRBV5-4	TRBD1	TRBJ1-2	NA	CASSFGGTGPANYGYTF	TGTGCCAGCAGCTTTGGGGGGACAGGGCCCGCTAACTATGGCTACACCTTC
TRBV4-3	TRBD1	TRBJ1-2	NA	CASSPRQGRYGYTF	TGCGCCAGCAGCCCAAGACAGGGGAGGTATGGCTACACCTTC
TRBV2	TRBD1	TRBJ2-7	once	CAGSGTEHYEQYF	TGTGCCGGTTCCGGGACAGAACATTACGAGCAGTACTTC
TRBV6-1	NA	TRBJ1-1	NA	CASRKGGPQAFF	TGTGCCAGCAGAAAGGGGGGTCCCCAAGCTTTCTTT
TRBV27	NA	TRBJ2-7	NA	CASSPNYFGTFSYEQYF	TGTGCCAGCAGCCCGAACTATTTCGGGACATTCTCCTACGAGCAGTACTTC
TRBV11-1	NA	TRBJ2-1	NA	CASSFIAQGPYNEQFF	TGTGCCAGCAGCTTTATTGCCCAGGGGCCTTACAATGAGCAGTTCTTC
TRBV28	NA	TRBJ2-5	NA	CASSFVTGMEETQYF	TGTGCCAGCAGTTTTGTCACAGGGATGGAAGAGACCCAGTACTTC
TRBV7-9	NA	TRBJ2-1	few	CASSLVRDQFF	TGTGCCAGCAGCTTGGTAAGGGATCAGTTCTTC
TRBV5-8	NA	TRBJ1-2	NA	CASRPADPAGGYTF	TGTGCCAGCAGACCGGCGGACCCCGCGGGAGGCTACACCTTC
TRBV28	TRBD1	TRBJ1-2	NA	CASSLTGEYGYTF	TGTGCCAGCAGTTTGACAGGGGAATATGGCTACACCTTC
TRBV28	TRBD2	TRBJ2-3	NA	CASSPLPQREAGGSDTQYF	TGTGCCAGCAGTCCCCTACCCCAGCGGGAGGCCGGGGGGTCAGATACGCAGTATTTT
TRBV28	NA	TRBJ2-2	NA	CASFSGASNTGELFF	TGTGCCAGCTTCTCAGGGGCCAGTAACACCGGGGAGCTGTTTTTT
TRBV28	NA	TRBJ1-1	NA	CASSLMGVPEAFF	TGTGCCAGCAGCTTGATGGGTGTCCCTGAAGCTTTCTTT
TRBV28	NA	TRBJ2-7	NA	CASVGSPYEQYF	TGTGCCAGCGTAGGGTCTCCTTACGAGCAGTACTTC
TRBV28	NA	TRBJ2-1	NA	CASSPINTTSSYNEQFF	TGTGCCAGCAGCCCTATCAATACGACGAGCTCCTACAATGAGCAGTTCTTC
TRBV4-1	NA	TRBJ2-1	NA	CASSQVKWLGDSYNEQFF	TGCGCCAGCAGCCAAGTTAAGTGGTTGGGGGATTCCTACAATGAGCAGTTCTTC
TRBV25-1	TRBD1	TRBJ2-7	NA	CASSENLLGGQSAQYF	TGTGCCAGCAGTGAAAATCTCTTAGGGGGACAGTCTGCGCAGTACTTC
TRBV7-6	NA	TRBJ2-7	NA	CASSLAWEAEQYF	TGTGCCAGCAGCTTAGCTTGGGAGGCCGAGCAGTACTTC
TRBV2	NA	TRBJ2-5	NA	CASTGGCLGETQYF	TGTGCCAGCACGGGGGGCTGTTTAGGGGAGACCCAGTACTTC
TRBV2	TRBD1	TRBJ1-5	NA	CASSRGRGNQPQHF	TGTGCCAGCAGCAGGGGGCGCGGCAATCAGCCCCAGCATTTT
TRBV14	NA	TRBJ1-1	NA	CASSQDDAGAGRPNTEAFF	TGTGCCAGCAGCCAAGATGATGCCGGGGCAGGCCGCCCGAACACTGAAGCTTTCTTT
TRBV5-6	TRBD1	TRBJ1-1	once	CASSSRTGLTEAFF	TGTGCCAGCAGCTCACGGACAGGGTTGACTGAAGCTTTCTTT
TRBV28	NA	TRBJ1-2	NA	CASIRQAPVSYGYTF	TGTGCCAGCATCCGTCAGGCGCCAGTTTCTTATGGCTACACCTTC
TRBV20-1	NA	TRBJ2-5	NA	CSAYDGETQYF	TGCAGTGCCTATGACGGGGAGACCCAGTACTTC
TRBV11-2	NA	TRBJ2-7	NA	CASSLGPRVYEQYF	TGTGCCAGCAGCTTAGGGCCCAGGGTATACGAGCAGTACTTC